The 5 T cell receptor beta chains below all came from one sample that was sequenced in a study of blood T cell repertoires in COVID-19. Profiling relied on immunoSEQ multiplex PCR, and the TCRdb table lists in-frame clones only, not all of them. This table has 200,000 to 300,000 clones, about 89% appearing once. The specimen was PBMCs or T cells enriched from blood (not recorded which). These TCRs come from a woman under 30 who had recovered from COVID-19.

The rearrangement links TRBV7-9 to TRBJ2-7; 7 positions match TRBD2. Per the germline V gene, CDR1 is SEHNR and CDR2 is FQNEAQ (reference sequence). There are 14 residues in the CDR3. V was pared by 1 base and J by 4 bases, with 4 bases of the junction left unmatched. CDR3 region: CASSLGTRQYEQYF. The CDR3 DNA reads TGTGCCAGCAGCTTAGGGACTAGACAATACGAGCAGTACTTC.

This clone was detected only a few times. The V call is TRBV2, the J call TRBJ1-1; 7 bases line up with TRBD1. The ends lost 5 bases at V and 6 bases at J; junction bases unmatched: 6. This CDR3 region has 13 residues. Germline values: CDR1 SNHLY, CDR2 FYNNEI. The CDR3 loop is CASSSAGGSEAFF. The CDR3 DNA reads as TGTGCCAGCAGTTCCGCAGGGGGTTCTGAAGCTTTCTTT.

The rearrangement links TRBV7-2 to TRBJ2-2; unclear D gene. The V gene's germline CDR1 is SGHTA and CDR2 FQGNSA. This CDR3 has 13 residues. The V end was cut by 0 bases, the J end by 3 bases, with 2 bases between. In DNA form, the CDR3 reads TGTGCCAGCAGCTTAGCCTACACCGGGGAGCTGTTTTTT. Its protein product is CASSLAYTGELFF.

This clone was counted once. The chain couples TRBV7-2 to TRBJ1-2, with 7 bases identical to TRBD1. V shed 5 bases, J shed 4 bases, and the junction held 4 bases outside the gene matches. Germline V gene data show CDR1 as SGHTA and CDR2 as FQGNSA. The CDR3 covers 13 residues. The CDR3 protein is CASSPSGGYGYTF. CDR3 bases: TGTGCCAGCAGCCCATCAGGGGGCTATGGCTACACCTTC.

The rearrangement links TRBV30 to TRBJ2-1; D may be TRBD1 (6 bases). The CDR3 spans 15 residues. Per germline, CDR1 GTSNPN and CDR2 SVGIG (reference sequence). V was trimmed by 0 bases and J by 2 bases, leaving 11 bases between them. In nucleotides, the CDR3 is TGTGCCTGGAGTGTAGGCAGGGGCCCCTACAATGAGCAGTTCTTC. It yields the protein CAWSVGRGPYNEQFF.